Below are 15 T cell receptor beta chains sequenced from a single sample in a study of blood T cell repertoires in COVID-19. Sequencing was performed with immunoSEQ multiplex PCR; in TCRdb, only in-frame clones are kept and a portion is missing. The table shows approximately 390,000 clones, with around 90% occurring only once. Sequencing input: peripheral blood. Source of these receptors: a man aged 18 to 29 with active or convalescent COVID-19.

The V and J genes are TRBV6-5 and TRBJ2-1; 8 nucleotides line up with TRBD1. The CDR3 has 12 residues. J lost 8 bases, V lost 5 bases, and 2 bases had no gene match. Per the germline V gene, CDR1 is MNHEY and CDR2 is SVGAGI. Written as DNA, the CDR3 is TGTGCCAGCAGTACACAGGGGGATGAGCAGTTCTTC. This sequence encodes CASSTQGDEQFF.

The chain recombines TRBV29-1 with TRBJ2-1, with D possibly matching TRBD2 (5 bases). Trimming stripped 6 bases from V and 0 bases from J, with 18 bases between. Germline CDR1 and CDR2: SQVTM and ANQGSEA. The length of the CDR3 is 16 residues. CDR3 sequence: CSVQRPPTSSYNEQFF. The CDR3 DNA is TGCAGCGTCCAAAGACCCCCAACTAGCTCCTACAATGAGCAGTTCTTC.

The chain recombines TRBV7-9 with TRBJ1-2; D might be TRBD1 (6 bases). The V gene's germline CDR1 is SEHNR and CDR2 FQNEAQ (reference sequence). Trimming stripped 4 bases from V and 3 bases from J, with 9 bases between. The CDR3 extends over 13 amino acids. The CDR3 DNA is TGTGCCAGCAGCTCTCAGGGGTACTATGGCTACACCTTC. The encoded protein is CASSSQGYYGYTF. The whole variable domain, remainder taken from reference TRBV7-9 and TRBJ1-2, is DTGVSQNPRHKITKRGQNVTFRCDPISEHNRLYWYRQTLGQGPEFLTYFQNEAQLEKSRLLSDRFSAERPKGSFSTLEIQRTEQGDSAMYLCASSSQGYYGYTFGSGTRLTVV.

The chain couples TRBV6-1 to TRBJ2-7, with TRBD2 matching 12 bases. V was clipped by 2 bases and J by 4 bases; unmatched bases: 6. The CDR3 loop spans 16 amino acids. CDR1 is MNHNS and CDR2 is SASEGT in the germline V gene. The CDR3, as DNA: TGTGCCAGCAGTGAAACGGGACTAGCGGGTCTTTACGAGCAGTACTTC. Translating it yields CASSETGLAGLYEQYF.

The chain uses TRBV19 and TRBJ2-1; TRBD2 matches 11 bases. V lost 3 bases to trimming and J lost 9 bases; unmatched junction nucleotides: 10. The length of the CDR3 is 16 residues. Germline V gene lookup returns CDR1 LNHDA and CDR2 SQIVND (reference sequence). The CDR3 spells CASSMMGLAAAGEQFF. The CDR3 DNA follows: TGTGCCAGTAGTATGATGGGACTAGCGGCCGCGGGTGAGCAGTTCTTC.

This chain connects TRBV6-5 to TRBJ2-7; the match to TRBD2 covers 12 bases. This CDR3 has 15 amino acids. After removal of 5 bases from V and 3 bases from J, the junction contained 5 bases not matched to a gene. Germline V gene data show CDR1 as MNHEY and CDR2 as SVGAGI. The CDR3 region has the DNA TGTGCCAGCAGTACACTAGCGGGGGGTTACTACGAGCAGTACTTC. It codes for CASSTLAGGYYEQYF.

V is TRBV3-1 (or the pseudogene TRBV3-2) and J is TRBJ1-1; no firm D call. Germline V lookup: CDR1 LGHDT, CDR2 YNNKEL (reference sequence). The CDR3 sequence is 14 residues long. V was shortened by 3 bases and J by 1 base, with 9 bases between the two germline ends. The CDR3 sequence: CASSQSDTNTEAFF. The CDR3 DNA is TGTGCCAGCAGCCAGTCAGATACGAACACTGAAGCTTTCTTT.

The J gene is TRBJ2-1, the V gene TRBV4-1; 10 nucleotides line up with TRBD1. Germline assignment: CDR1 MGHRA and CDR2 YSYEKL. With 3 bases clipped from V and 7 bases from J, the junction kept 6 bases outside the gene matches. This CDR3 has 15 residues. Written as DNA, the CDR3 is TGCGCCAGCAGCCACCGGGACAGGGGTGATAATGAGCAGTTCTTC. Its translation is CASSHRDRGDNEQFF.

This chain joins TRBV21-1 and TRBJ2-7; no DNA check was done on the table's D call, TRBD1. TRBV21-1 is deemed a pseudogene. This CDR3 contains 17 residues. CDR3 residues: CASSKDPGGPSSYEQYF. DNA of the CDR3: TGTGCCAGCAGCAAAGACCCAGGGGGACCCAGCTCCTACGAGCAGTACTTC.

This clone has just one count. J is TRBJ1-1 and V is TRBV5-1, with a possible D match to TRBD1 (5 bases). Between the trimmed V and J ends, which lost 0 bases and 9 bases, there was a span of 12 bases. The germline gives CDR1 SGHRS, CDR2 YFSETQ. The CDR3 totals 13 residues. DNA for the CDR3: TGCGCCAGCAGCTTGGATGACAGTAACCAAGCTTTCTTT. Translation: CASSLDDSNQAFF. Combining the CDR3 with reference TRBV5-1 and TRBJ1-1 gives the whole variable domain KAGVTQTPRYLIKTRGQQVTLSCSPISGHRSVSWYQQTPGQGLQFLFEYFSETQRNKGNFPGRFSGRQFSNSRSEMNVSTLELGDSALYLCASSLDDSNQAFFGQGTRLTVV.

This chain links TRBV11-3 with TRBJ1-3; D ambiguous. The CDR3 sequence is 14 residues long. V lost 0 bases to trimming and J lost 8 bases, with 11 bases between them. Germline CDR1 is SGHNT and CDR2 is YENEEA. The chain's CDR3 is CASSLDPSEDTIYF. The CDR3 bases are TGTGCCAGCAGCTTAGATCCGAGTGAGGACACCATATATTTT. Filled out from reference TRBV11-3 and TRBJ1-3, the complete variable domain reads EAGVVQSPRYKIIEKKQPVAFWCNPISGHNTLYWYLQNLGQGPELLIRYENEEAVDDSQLPKDRFSAERLKGVDSTLKIQPAELGDSAVYLCASSLDPSEDTIYFGEGSWLTVV.

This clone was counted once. CDR3 sequence reads: CASSYTTTGGAGETQYF. The CDR3 region has the DNA TGTGCCAGCAGTTACACGACAACAGGGGGCGCGGGAGAGACCCAGTACTTC. The rearrangement uses TRBV6-2 or TRBV6-3 and TRBJ2-5; 9 bases line up with TRBD1. The CDR3 has 17 residues. Germline V gives CDR1 MNHEY, CDR2 SVGEGT. The junction had 11 bases not matched to a gene; V was cut back by 2 bases and J by 4 bases.

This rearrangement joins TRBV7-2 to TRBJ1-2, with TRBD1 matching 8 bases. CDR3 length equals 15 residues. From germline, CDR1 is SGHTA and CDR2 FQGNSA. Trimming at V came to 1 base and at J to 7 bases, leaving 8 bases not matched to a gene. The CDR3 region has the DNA TGTGCCAGCAGCTTAGGGACAGGGACGTCAAGTGGCTACACCTTC. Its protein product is CASSLGTGTSSGYTF.

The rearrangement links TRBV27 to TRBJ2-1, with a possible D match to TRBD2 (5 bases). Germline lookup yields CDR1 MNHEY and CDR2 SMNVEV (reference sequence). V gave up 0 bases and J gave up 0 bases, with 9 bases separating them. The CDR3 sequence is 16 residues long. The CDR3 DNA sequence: TGTGCCAGCAGTTTATCGGGGAGACGCTCCTACAATGAGCAGTTCTTC. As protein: CASSLSGRRSYNEQFF.

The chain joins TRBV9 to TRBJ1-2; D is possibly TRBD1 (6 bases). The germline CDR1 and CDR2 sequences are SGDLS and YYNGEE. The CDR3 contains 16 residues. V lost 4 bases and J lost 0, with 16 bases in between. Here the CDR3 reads CASSPRFRGSNYGYTF. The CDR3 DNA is TGTGCCAGCAGCCCCAGGTTCAGGGGATCTAACTATGGCTACACCTTC.